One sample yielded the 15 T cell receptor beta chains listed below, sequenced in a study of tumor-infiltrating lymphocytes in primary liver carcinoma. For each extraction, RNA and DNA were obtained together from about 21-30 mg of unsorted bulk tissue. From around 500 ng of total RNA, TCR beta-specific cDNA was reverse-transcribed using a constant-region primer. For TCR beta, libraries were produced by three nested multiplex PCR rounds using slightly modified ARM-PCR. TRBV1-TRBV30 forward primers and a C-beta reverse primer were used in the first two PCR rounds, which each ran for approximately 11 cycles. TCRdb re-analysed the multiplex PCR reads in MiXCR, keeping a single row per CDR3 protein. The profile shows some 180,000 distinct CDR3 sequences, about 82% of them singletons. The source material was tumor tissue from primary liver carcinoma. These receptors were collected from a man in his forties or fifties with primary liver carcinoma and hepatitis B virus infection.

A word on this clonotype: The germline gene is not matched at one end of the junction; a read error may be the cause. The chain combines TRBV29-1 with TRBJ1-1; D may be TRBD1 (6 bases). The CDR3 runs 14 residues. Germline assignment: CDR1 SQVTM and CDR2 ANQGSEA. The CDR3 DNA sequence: TGTAGCGTTCTACTCCTCCAGGGGAGGAGTGAAGCTATCTTT. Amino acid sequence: CSVLLLQGRSEAIF.

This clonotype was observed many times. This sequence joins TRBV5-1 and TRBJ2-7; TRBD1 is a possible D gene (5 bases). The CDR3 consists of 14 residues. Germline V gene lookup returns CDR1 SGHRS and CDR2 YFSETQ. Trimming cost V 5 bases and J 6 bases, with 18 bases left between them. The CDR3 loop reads CASRLDTSPLEQYF. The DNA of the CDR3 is TGCGCCAGCAGACTGGACACCTCCCCTCTCGAGCAGTACTTC.

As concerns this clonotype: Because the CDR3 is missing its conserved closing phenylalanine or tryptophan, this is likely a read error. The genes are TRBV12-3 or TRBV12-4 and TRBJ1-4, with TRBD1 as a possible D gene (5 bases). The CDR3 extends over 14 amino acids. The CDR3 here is CASSLAGLNKKLFY. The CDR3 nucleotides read TGTGCCAGCAGTTTGGCAGGGCTTAATAAAAAACTGTTTTAT.

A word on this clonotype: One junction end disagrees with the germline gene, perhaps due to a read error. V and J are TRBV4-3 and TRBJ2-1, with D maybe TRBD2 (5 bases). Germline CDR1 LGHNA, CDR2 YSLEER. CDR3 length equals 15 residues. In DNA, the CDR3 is TGCGCCAGCAGCCAAGACACTACGGGAACCAATGAACAGTTCTTC. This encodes CASSQDTTGTNEQFF.

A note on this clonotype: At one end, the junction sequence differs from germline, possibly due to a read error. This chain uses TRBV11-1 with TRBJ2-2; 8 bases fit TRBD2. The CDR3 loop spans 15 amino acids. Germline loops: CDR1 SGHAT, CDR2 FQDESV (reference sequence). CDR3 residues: CVSSLSGSGIRELFF. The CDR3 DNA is TGTGTCAGCAGCTTAAGCGGGAGTGGAATCAGGGAGCTGTTTTTT. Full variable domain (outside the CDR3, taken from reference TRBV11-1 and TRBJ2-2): EAEVAQSPRYKITEKSQAVAFWCDPISGHATLYWYRQILGQGPELLVQFQDESVVDDSQLPKDRFSAERLKGVDSTLKIQPAELGDSAMYLCVSSLSGSGIRELFFGEGSRLTVL.

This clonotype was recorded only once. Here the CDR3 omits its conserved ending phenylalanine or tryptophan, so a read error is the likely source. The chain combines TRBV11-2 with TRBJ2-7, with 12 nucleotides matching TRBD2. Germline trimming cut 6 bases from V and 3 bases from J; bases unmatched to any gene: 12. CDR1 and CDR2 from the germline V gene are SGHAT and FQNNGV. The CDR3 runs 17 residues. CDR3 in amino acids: CASRQGLAGRWFYEQYL. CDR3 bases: TGTGCCAGCAGACAAGGACTAGCGGGAAGGTGGTTCTACGAGCAGTACTTA.

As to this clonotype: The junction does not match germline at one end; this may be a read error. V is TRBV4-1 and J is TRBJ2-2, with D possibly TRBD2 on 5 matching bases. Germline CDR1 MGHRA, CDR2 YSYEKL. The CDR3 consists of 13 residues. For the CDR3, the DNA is TGCGCCAGCACTCACGCCGTAGCCGGGGAGTTGTTATTT. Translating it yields CASTHAVAGELLF.

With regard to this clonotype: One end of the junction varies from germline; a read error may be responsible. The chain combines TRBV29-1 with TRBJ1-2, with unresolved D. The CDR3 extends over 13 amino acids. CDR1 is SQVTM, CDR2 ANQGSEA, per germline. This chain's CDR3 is CSASGFSNYSYTF. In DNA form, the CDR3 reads TGCAGCGCCTCGGGGTTTTCTAACTATAGCTACACCTTC.

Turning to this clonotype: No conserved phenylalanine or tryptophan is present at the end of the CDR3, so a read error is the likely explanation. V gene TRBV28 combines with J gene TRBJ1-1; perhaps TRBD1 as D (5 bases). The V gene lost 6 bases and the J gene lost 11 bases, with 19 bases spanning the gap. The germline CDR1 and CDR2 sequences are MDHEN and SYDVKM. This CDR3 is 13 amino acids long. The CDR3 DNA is TGTGCCAGCAGCAGTCGACAGATGAGCGGCGCTTTCCGT. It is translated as CASSSRQMSGAFR.

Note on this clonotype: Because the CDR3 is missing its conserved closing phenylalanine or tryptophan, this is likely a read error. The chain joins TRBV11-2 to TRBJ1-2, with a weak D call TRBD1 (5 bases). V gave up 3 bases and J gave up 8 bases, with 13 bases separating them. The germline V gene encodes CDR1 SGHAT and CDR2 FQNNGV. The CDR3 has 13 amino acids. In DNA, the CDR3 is TGTGCCAGCAGCTTTGATATGGCAGGGGGCTACACCTAC. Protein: CASSFDMAGGYTY.

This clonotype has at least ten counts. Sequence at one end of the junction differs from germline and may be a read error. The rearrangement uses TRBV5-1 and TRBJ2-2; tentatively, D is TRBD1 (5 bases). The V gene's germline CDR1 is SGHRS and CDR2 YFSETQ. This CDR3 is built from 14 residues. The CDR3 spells CASSLIGDTGELFF. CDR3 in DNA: TGTGCCAGCAGTTTGATAGGGGACACCGGGGAGCTGTTTTTT.

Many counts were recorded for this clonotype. For the CDR3, the DNA is TGCAGCGTTGAATATAGTCGGGGGGTAGCAGGAAACACCATATATTTT. Translating gives CSVEYSRGVAGNTIYF. The chain carries TRBV29-1 and TRBJ1-3; D perhaps matches TRBD1 (5 bases). This CDR3 has 16 residues. The V and J ends lost 2 bases and 4 bases respectively, with 18 bases between them. Germline assignment: CDR1 SQVTM and CDR2 ANQGSEA.

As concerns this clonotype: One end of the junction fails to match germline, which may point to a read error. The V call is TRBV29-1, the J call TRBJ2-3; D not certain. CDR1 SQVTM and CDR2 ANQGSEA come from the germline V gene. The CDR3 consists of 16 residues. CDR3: CSVAGVDEHSTDTQDF. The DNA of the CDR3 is TGCAGCGTTGCTGGAGTGGACGAACATAGCACAGATACGCAGGATTTT.

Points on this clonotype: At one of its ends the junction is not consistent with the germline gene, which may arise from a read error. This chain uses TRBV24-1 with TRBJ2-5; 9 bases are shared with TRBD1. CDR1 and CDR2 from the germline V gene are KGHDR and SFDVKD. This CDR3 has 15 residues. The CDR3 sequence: CTTSELQGAKETQYF. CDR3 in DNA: TGTACCACCAGTGAGCTACAGGGGGCAAAAGAGACCCAGTACTTC.

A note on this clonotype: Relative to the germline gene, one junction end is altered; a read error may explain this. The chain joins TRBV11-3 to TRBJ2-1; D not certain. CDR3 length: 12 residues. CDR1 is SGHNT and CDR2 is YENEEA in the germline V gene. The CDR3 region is CARSLKANEQLF. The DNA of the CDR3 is TGTGCCCGCAGCTTAAAAGCCAATGAGCAGCTCTTC.